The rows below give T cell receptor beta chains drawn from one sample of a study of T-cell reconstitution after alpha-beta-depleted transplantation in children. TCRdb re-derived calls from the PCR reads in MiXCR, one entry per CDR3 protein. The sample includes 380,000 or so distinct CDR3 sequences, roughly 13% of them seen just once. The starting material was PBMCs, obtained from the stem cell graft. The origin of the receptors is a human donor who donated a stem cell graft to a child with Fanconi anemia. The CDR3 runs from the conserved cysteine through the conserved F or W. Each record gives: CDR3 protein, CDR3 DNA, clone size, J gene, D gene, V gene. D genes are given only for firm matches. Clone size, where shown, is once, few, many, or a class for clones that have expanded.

CASSLRGPNTEAFF | TGTGCCAGCAGTTTACGGGGGCCGAACACTGAAGCTTTCTTT | few | TRBJ1-1 | . | TRBV27
CASRRERNSPLHF | TGTGCCAGTAGACGCGAGAGGAATTCACCCCTCCACTTT | few | TRBJ1-6 | . | TRBV19
CASSVSGGASDTQYF | TGTGCCAGCTCAGTCAGCGGGGGGGCATCAGATACGCAGTATTTT | . | TRBJ2-3 | TRBD2 | TRBV18
CAISESGGSYNEQFF | TGTGCCATCAGTGAGTCCGGGGGATCCTACAATGAGCAGTTCTTC | many | TRBJ2-1 | . | TRBV10-3
CASSSTIQETQYF | TGTGCCAGCAGTTCCACTATCCAAGAGACCCAGTACTTC | . | TRBJ2-5 | . | TRBV25-1
CASSSQGAYTEAFF | TGTGCCAGCAGCAGTCAGGGGGCTTACACTGAAGCTTTCTTT | many | TRBJ1-1 | TRBD1 | TRBV7-9
CASSYGPGGNNEQFF | TGTGCCAGCAGTTACGGCCCCGGAGGCAACAATGAGCAGTTCTTC | few | TRBJ2-1 | . | TRBV6-2/TRBV6-3
CASSPGLFNYNEQFF | TGTGCCAGCAGCCCGGGGCTCTTCAACTACAATGAGCAGTTCTTC | many | TRBJ2-1 | . | TRBV9
CSARRGADTQYF | TGCAGTGCTAGAAGGGGTGCAGATACGCAGTATTTT | many | TRBJ2-3 | . | TRBV20-1
CASSYRAGRLYSNTEAFF | TGTGCCAGCAGTTACAGAGCGGGGAGGTTGTATTCGAACACTGAAGCTTTCTTT | few | TRBJ1-1 | . | TRBV6-5
CASIRVYGYTF | TGTGCCAGCATCCGGGTCTATGGCTACACCTTC | . | TRBJ1-2 | . | TRBV2
CSASGGDSGNTIYF | TGCAGTGCTAGCGGGGGTGACTCTGGAAACACCATATATTTT | . | TRBJ1-3 | . | TRBV20-1
CAWSPGTTSGSDTQYF | TGTGCCTGGAGTCCTGGAACTACTAGCGGGAGTGATACGCAGTATTTT | . | TRBJ2-3 | TRBD2 | TRBV30
CASSLRAGQGSKQFF | TGTGCCAGCAGCTTAAGAGCCGGACAGGGGTCTAAGCAGTTCTTC | many | TRBJ2-1 | TRBD1 | TRBV7-3
CASSAEWGLRTEAFF | TGTGCCAGCAGCGCCGAATGGGGGTTAAGGACTGAAGCTTTCTTT | . | TRBJ1-1 | . | TRBV9
CASSSDTDQNTGELFF | TGTGCCAGCAGTTCCGACACAGATCAGAACACCGGGGAGCTGTTTTTT | few | TRBJ2-2 | . | TRBV6-2/TRBV6-3
CAISGPTSGGDEGRTDTQYF | TGTGCCATCAGCGGTCCGACTAGCGGGGGTGACGAGGGGCGCACAGATACGCAGTATTTT | once | TRBJ2-3 | TRBD2 | TRBV10-3
CASSDRGYNSPLHF | TGTGCCAGCAGTGACAGGGGATATAATTCACCCCTCCACTTT | many | TRBJ1-6 | . | TRBV25-1
CASSLNGQASGNTIYF | TGTGCCAGCAGCCTCAATGGGCAGGCCTCTGGAAACACCATATATTTT | few | TRBJ1-3 | . | TRBV7-8
CSVVDRAKNIQYF | TGCAGTGTTGTAGACCGTGCCAAAAACATTCAGTACTTC | few | TRBJ2-4 | . | TRBV20-1
CASSSGTGSGTDTQYF | TGCGCCAGCAGCTCTGGGACAGGGAGTGGAACAGATACGCAGTATTTT | few | TRBJ2-3 | TRBD1 | TRBV5-1
CASSPDSKNIQYF | TGTGCCAGCAGCCCAGACAGTAAAAACATTCAGTACTTC | many | TRBJ2-4 | . | TRBV7-9
CASSPWTAISSYNEQFF | TGTGCCAGCAGCCCCTGGACGGCCATAAGCTCCTACAATGAGCAGTTCTTC | many | TRBJ2-1 | . | TRBV11-2
CASSEGVGREQFF | TGTGCCAGCAGTGAAGGCGTGGGGCGCGAGCAGTTCTTC | . | TRBJ2-1 | . | TRBV25-1